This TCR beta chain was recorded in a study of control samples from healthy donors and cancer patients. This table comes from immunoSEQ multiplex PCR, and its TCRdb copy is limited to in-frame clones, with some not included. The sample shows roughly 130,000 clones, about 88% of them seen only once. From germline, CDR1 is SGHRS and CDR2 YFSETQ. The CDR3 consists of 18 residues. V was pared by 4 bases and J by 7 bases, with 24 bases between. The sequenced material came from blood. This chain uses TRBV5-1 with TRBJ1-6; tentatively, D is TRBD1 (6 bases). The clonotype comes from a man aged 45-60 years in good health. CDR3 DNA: TGCGCCAGCAGCCCAGAAACAGGGCCCCGGACCCAAAATTCACCCCTCCACTTT. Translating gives CASSPETGPRTQNSPLHF. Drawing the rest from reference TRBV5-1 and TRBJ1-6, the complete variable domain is KAGVTQTPRYLIKTRGQQVTLSCSPISGHRSVSWYQQTPGQGLQFLFEYFSETQRNKGNFPGRFSGRQFSNSRSEMNVSTLELGDSALYLCASSPETGPRTQNSPLHFGNGTRLTVT.